This T cell receptor beta chain was found in a study of Ad26.COV2.S vaccination and SARS-CoV-2 variants. On the study more broadly: Intramuscular Ad26.COV2.S doses were given once or twice, 56 days apart.

The CDR3 length is 12 residues. The germline V gene has CDR1 MDHEN and CDR2 SYDVKM. Trimming took off 8 bases at V and 4 bases at J, with 11 bases between the two ends. The sample's treatment: some 19 received Ad26.COV2.S at low or high dose, single or two shots; five or six received placebo; per-sample allocation not given. Sampling occurred on day 63 after the first vaccine or placebo injection. Some clones are missing from TCRdb's copy, which holds only in-frame ones; the method was immunoSEQ multiplex PCR. Among fewer than 400,000 clones listed, about 91% were seen once. The rearrangement uses TRBV28 and TRBJ1-2; D is possibly TRBD1 (6 bases). This TCR came from a person between 18 and 59 years old who received the Ad26.COV2.S COVID-19 vaccine or a placebo. The source material was peripheral blood, sampled in a trial of Ad26.COV2.S vaccine versus placebo. CDR3 in DNA: TGTGCCAGCCTCGGACAGTCCTATGGCTACACCTTC. Translating it yields CASLGQSYGYTF.